Presented here are 14 T cell receptor beta chains from one specimen sequenced in a study of blood T cell repertoires in COVID-19. Assay: immunoSEQ multiplex PCR; the TCRdb copy retains only in-frame clones and omits some. The sample contains some 330,000 clones, roughly nine tenths of which appear only once. The sequenced material came from peripheral blood. These TCRs come from a woman aged 25-40 years with COVID-19, enrolled during active disease.

The chain carries TRBV28 and TRBJ2-7; 8 bases are shared with TRBD1. This CDR3 contains 13 residues. Unmatched junction bases numbered 6, after V lost 5 bases and J lost 6 bases. Germline V gives CDR1 MDHEN, CDR2 SYDVKM. The CDR3 region has the DNA TGTGCCAGCAGTACACCGGGACAGGTCGAGCAGTACGTC. Translating gives CASSTPGQVEQYV.

The chain is built from TRBV19 and TRBJ2-7; a weak D match, TRBD2 (6 bases). The CDR3 sequence is 16 residues long. Germline-derived CDR1 and CDR2 are LNHDA and SQIVND (reference sequence). V was pared by 3 bases and J by 3 bases, with 18 bases between. CDR3 residues: CASSMAVGLAIYEQYF. As DNA, the CDR3 is TGTGCCAGTAGTATGGCGGTGGGCCTAGCGATCTACGAGCAGTACTTC.

The chain carries TRBV9 and TRBJ2-2; a possible D gene is TRBD1 (6 bases). The germline CDR1 and CDR2 sequences are SGDLS and YYNGEE. This CDR3 has 15 residues. With 3 bases removed from V and 8 bases from J, the gap between germline ends came to 17 bases. The CDR3 region is CASSGNRVEEGELFF. The DNA of the CDR3 is TGTGCCAGCAGCGGAAACAGGGTTGAGGAAGGGGAGCTGTTTTTT.

The chain employs TRBV7-2 and TRBJ2-5, with 7 positions matching TRBD2. V was clipped by 0 bases and J by 5 bases; unmatched bases: 6. This CDR3 is built from 15 residues. Germline assignment: CDR1 SGHTA and CDR2 FQGNSA. DNA of the CDR3: TGTGCCAGCAGCTTAGCGCTGGGAGGGTGGGAGACCCAGTACTTC. Protein product: CASSLALGGWETQYF. Combining the CDR3 with reference TRBV7-2 and TRBJ2-5 gives the whole variable domain GAGVSQSPSNKVTEKGKDVELRCDPISGHTALYWYRQSLGQGLEFLIYFQGNSAPDKSGLPSDRFSAERTGGSVSTLTIQRTQQEDSAVYLCASSLALGGWETQYFGPGTRLLVL.

A single count supports this clone. The chain couples TRBV27 to TRBJ1-1, with D uncertain. Trimming took off 0 bases at V and 3 bases at J, with 17 bases between the two ends. Germline CDR1 MNHEY, CDR2 SMNVEV (reference sequence). The CDR3 loop spans 17 amino acids. In nucleotides, the CDR3 is TGTGCCAGCAGTTTATCACACCCCGGGTTAAGGCACACTGAAGCTTTCTTT. Translating it yields CASSLSHPGLRHTEAFF.

The chain recombines TRBV5-1 with TRBJ1-2; 9 bases match TRBD1. The V gene end was trimmed by 3 bases and the J gene end by 2 bases; junction bases not matched to a gene: 5. The CDR3 length is 15 residues. In germline, CDR1 is SGHRS, CDR2 YFSETQ. This CDR3 is CASSSAGTGNYGYTF. The CDR3 DNA reads as TGCGCCAGCAGCTCGGCCGGGACAGGGAACTATGGCTACACCTTC.

A single count supports this clone. The CDR3 DNA follows: TGTGCCAGCAGCTTAGGGAGCTCGGGGATAGAGACCCAGTACTTC. This gives the protein CASSLGSSGIETQYF. The V call is TRBV7-2, the J call TRBJ2-5, with D tentatively TRBD2 (5 bases). The V and J ends lost 1 base and 4 bases respectively, with 13 bases between them. The germline V gene has CDR1 SGHTA and CDR2 FQGNSA. The CDR3 extends over 15 amino acids. Complete variable domain (other parts from reference TRBV7-2 and TRBJ2-5): GAGVSQSPSNKVTEKGKDVELRCDPISGHTALYWYRQSLGQGLEFLIYFQGNSAPDKSGLPSDRFSAERTGGSVSTLTIQRTQQEDSAVYLCASSLGSSGIETQYFGPGTRLLVL.

V gene TRBV20-1 combines with J gene TRBJ2-3, with a tentative D call TRBD2 (5 bases). V was shortened by 3 bases and J by 1 base, with 11 bases between the two germline ends. Germline values: CDR1 DFQATT, CDR2 SNEGSKA (reference sequence). This CDR3 has 14 residues. The CDR3 protein is CSASSSGRTDTQYF. The CDR3 region has the DNA TGCAGTGCTAGTTCCAGCGGACGCACAGATACGCAGTATTTT.

The chain has TRBV4-1 and TRBJ1-6, with D possibly matching TRBD1 (5 bases). Germline loops: CDR1 MGHRA, CDR2 YSYEKL. The CDR3 is made up of 15 amino acids. Trimming took off 3 bases at V and 8 bases at J, with 14 bases between the two ends. The CDR3 nucleotides read TGCGCCAGCAGCCAGGCAACAGGTATGGATTCACCCCTCCACTTT. This translates into CASSQATGMDSPLHF.

The V call is TRBV9, the J call TRBJ2-2, with D possibly matching TRBD2 (6 bases). Per the germline V gene, CDR1 is SGDLS and CDR2 is YYNGEE. V lost 3 bases to trimming and J lost 0 bases, with 9 bases between them. The CDR3 consists of 15 residues. DNA for the CDR3: TGTGCCAGCAGCGGGGGGGTATCGAACACCGGGGAGCTGTTTTTT. Translation: CASSGGVSNTGELFF.

V is TRBV6-5 and J is TRBJ2-7; D unresolved. V dropped 0 bases and J dropped 3 bases, with 9 bases sitting between them. Germline V gene sequence: CDR1 MNHEY, CDR2 SVGAGI. There are 14 residues in the CDR3. CDR3 region: CASSYSEEDYEQYF. The CDR3 nucleotides read TGTGCCAGCAGTTACTCCGAAGAGGACTACGAGCAGTACTTC.

The V gene is TRBV28, the J gene TRBJ1-2; 8 bases match TRBD1. CDR1 is MDHEN and CDR2 is SYDVKM in the germline V gene. V lost 6 bases and J lost 4; bases outside the gene matches: 10. This CDR3 is built from 15 residues. The DNA of the CDR3 is TGTGCCAGCAGAGAGACCGGGACAGGAACCTATGGCTACACCTTC. It is translated as CASRETGTGTYGYTF.

V is TRBV25-1 and J is TRBJ2-5, with 11 nucleotides matching TRBD2. The CDR3 is 16 amino acids. Germline values: CDR1 MGHDK, CDR2 SYGVNS. Germline trimming cut 5 bases from V and 7 bases from J; bases unmatched to any gene: 12. DNA of the CDR3: TGTGCCAGCAGTAACGCCGGGACTAGCGGTGGAGGGACCCAGTACTTC. It translates to CASSNAGTSGGGTQYF.

J is TRBJ2-7 and V is TRBV6-1; D might be TRBD2 (5 bases). V was clipped by 2 bases and J by 7 bases, with 15 bases between them. Germline V gives CDR1 MNHNS, CDR2 SASEGT. The CDR3 runs to 14 residues. The CDR3 region is CASSERRRAWEQYF. The DNA for the CDR3 is TGTGCCAGCAGTGAAAGGAGGCGGGCTTGGGAGCAGTACTTC.